The rows below give T cell receptor beta chains drawn from one sample of a study of identical twins. From the 5' RACE reads, TCRdb called clonotypes with MiXCR, one entry per CDR3 protein. The table has about 720,000 distinct CDR3 sequences, about 9.4% seen once. These records were also assigned to another study, of yellow fever vaccine responses in identical twins.

Sequencing was carried out using PBMCs. The receptors come from a woman between 18 and 29 years old in good health. The conserved cysteine and the conserved F or W are not part of the CDR3 here.

>TRBV12-3/TRBV12-4|TRBJ2-2
ASIGTTNTGELF
>TRBV12-3/TRBV12-4|TRBJ2-7
ASSLGDRGLEQY
>TRBV20-1|TRBJ2-1
SARDLVSGDYNEQF
>TRBV2|TRBJ2-3
ASSETLGGDTQY
>TRBV5-1|TRBJ2-7
ASSRVPKEQY
>TRBV6-1|TRBJ2-2
ASSGSGLAGGPGELF
>TRBV12-3/TRBV12-4|TRBJ2-1
ASSFFSGGKGGSYNEQF
>TRBV20-1|TRBJ2-6
SARDPGAGANVLT
>TRBV5-6|TRBJ2-7
ASSLLAGVAYEQY
>TRBV7-9|TRBJ1-5
ASESADSNQPQH
>TRBV4-3|TRBJ2-3
ASSQGSGSTDTQY
>TRBV5-6|TRBJ2-1
ASSPLLARNEQF
>TRBV12-3/TRBV12-4|TRBJ1-5
ASNPRMGSNQPQH
>TRBV24-1|TRBJ2-3
ATSDYKGSTDTQY
>TRBV2|TRBJ2-1
ASSEAMQGFSSYNEQF
>TRBV5-6|TRBJ2-3
ASSADRRTDTQY
>TRBV12-3/TRBV12-4|TRBJ2-3
ASSPGTRWGHRTDTQY
>TRBV2|TRBJ2-7
ASSVPRDRVSSYEQY
>TRBV12-3/TRBV12-4|TRBJ2-3
ASSHFGTGGLDTQY
>TRBV11-2|TRBJ1-2
ASSPNGYGYT
>TRBV9|TRBJ2-3
ASSGQGRDTQY
>TRBV28|TRBJ2-3
ASSFRLFSTDTQY
>TRBV7-9|TRBJ2-2
AHLGLAETGELF
>TRBV7-2|TRBJ2-5
ASSPRFLAEETQY
>TRBV27|TRBJ2-3
ASSPFLAGVSTDTQY
>TRBV27|TRBJ1-4
ASSLVWGGNEKLF
>TRBV29-1|TRBJ2-5
SADRTGRETQY
>TRBV20-1|TRBJ1-5
SARDRGNQPQH
>TRBV6-2/TRBV6-3|TRBJ2-2
ASWNGGELF
>TRBV2|TRBJ2-1
ASSDDHLGLAGENNEQF
>TRBV15|TRBJ1-1
ATSGSLNTEAF
>TRBV27|TRBJ2-2
ASSLLYSEGPGELF
>TRBV7-2|TRBJ2-7
ASSATSYEQY
>TRBV7-9|TRBJ1-1
ASSSQGRNTEAF
>TRBV24-1|TRBJ1-4
ATSDSQVGSEKLF
>TRBV5-4|TRBJ2-7
ASSLGVGGDEQY
>TRBV9|TRBJ1-2
ASSVRGEDYGYT
>TRBV12-3/TRBV12-4|TRBJ2-3
ASSPGLGTRSTDTQY
>TRBV11-2|TRBJ2-2
ASSLDRGGGSRFSGELF
>TRBV27|TRBJ2-1
ASSGWAGGSEQF
>TRBV11-2|TRBJ2-7
ASSLDRPGTYEQY
>TRBV5-1|TRBJ1-1
ASSLAGVGTSEAF
>TRBV6-5|TRBJ2-7
ASSPGKLEQY
>TRBV5-1|TRBJ2-5
ASSASGTGVETQY
>TRBV20-1|TRBJ2-3
SAEQGNGDTQY
>TRBV4-3|TRBJ2-5
ASSQGFSSQETQY
>TRBV12-3/TRBV12-4|TRBJ1-2
ASSPFVVNGYT
>TRBV25-1|TRBJ1-2
ASSSGGLGGYT
>TRBV25-1|TRBJ2-5
ASSELRTQETQY
>TRBV29-1|TRBJ1-4
SASPQANEKLF